What follows are 5 T cell receptor beta chains derived from one specimen sequenced in a study of T cell responses to AZD1222 COVID-19 vaccine. Method: immunoSEQ multiplex PCR; TCRdb's copy keeps in-frame clones and lacks some. The repertoire holds 100,000 or so clones, with around nine tenths as singletons. The sequences come from peripheral blood, collected on day 0 of AZD1222 vaccination. These receptors all stem from an adult in good health.

This chain connects TRBV6-6 to TRBJ1-1; TRBD1 agrees at 10 bases. The CDR3 loop spans 15 amino acids. The V gene's germline CDR1 is MNHNY and CDR2 SVGAGI (reference sequence). Trimming at V came to 5 bases and at J to 5 bases, leaving 8 bases not matched to a gene. CDR3 amino acids: CASSGTTGGGTEAFF. CDR3 DNA: TGTGCCAGCAGTGGAACGACAGGGGGCGGTACTGAAGCTTTCTTT.

This CDR3 reads CASSYGQQETQYF. CDR3 DNA: TGTGCCAGCAGTTACGGGCAGCAAGAGACCCAGTACTTC. The chain is built from TRBV6-2 or TRBV6-3 and TRBJ2-5; D is undetermined. Trimming left V 2 bases short and J 2 bases short, with 6 bases between. The germline V gene encodes CDR1 MNHEY and CDR2 SVGEGT. The CDR3 covers 13 residues.

V gene TRBV2 combines with J gene TRBJ2-2; 7 positions agree with TRBD1. This CDR3 has 15 amino acids. Germline V gives CDR1 SNHLY, CDR2 FYNNEI. Losses at the gene ends were 5 bases for V and 5 bases for J; bases not matched to a gene: 8. The chain's CDR3 is CASSPQTGNTGELFF. Written as DNA, the CDR3 is TGTGCCAGCAGTCCTCAGACAGGGAATACCGGGGAGCTGTTTTTT. The variable domain in full, completed from reference TRBV2 and TRBJ2-2, reads EPEVTQTPSHQVTQMGQEVILRCVPISNHLYFYWYRQILGQKVEFLVSFYNNEISEKSEIFDDQFSVERPDGSNFTLKIRSTKLEDSAMYFCASSPQTGNTGELFFGEGSRLTVL.

V gene TRBV7-9 combines with J gene TRBJ1-6; 7 positions match TRBD1. Trimming at V came to 1 base and at J to 14 bases, leaving 17 bases not matched to a gene. In germline, CDR1 is SEHNR, CDR2 FQNEAQ (reference sequence). The CDR3 consists of 17 residues. CDR3 residues: CASSLGGPGQRVSTLHF. CDR3 coding DNA: TGTGCCAGCAGCTTAGGAGGCCCGGGACAGAGAGTTTCCACCCTCCACTTT. The variable domain in full, completed from reference TRBV7-9 and TRBJ1-6, reads DTGVSQNPRHKITKRGQNVTFRCDPISEHNRLYWYRQTLGQGPEFLTYFQNEAQLEKSRLLSDRFSAERPKGSFSTLEIQRTEQGDSAMYLCASSLGGPGQRVSTLHFGNGTRLTVT.

The V gene is TRBV5-1, the J gene TRBJ1-1; 9 bases are shared with TRBD1. The CDR3 spans 15 residues. Trimming took 4 bases from V and 4 from J; bases not matched to a gene: 8. Germline CDR1 reads SGHRS; CDR2 reads YFSETQ. CDR3 nucleotide sequence: TGCGCCAGCAGCCGTGGGACAGGGTCGGTCACTGAAGCTTTCTTT. Translated, it gives CASSRGTGSVTEAFF.